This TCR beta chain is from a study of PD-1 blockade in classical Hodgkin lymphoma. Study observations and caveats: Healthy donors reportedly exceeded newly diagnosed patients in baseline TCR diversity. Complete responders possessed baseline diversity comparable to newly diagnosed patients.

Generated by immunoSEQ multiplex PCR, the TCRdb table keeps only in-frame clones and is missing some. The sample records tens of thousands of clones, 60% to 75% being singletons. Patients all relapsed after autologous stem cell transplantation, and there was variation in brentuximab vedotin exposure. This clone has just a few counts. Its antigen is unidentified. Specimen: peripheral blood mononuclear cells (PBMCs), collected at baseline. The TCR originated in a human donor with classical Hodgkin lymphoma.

The CDR3 nucleotides are TGCAGCGTTGAAGATCTTGATAGGGCCAAGCAGTACTTC. It yields the protein CSVEDLDRAKQYF. The rearrangement uses TRBV29-1 and TRBJ2-7; D is uncertain. Germline lookup yields CDR1 SQVTM and CDR2 ANQGSEA. CDR3 length: 13 residues. V was trimmed by 0 bases and J by 8 bases, leaving 14 bases between them.